One and the same sample provided the 11 T cell receptor beta chains below, sequenced in a study of beta chain features in type 1 diabetes. As every portion of the isolated RNA was reverse transcribed, the sequencing read expressed TCRB transcripts. The protocol was immunoSEQ multiplex PCR, while the TCRdb copy is restricted to in-frame clones and leaves out a portion. The sample holds roughly 400,000 clones, more than 13% seen once. The sequencing input was naive CD4+ T cells from blood. The origin of the receptors is a woman under 30 in good health.

The chain has TRBV19 and TRBJ2-5, with D hard to call. V was clipped by 5 bases and J by 2 bases, with 18 bases between them. Germline V gene sequence: CDR1 LNHDA, CDR2 SQIVND (reference sequence). The CDR3 is made up of 16 amino acids. CDR3 DNA: TGTGCCAGTAGTGTAAACCCAAGTAGTCTTCAAGAGACCCAGTACTTC. Translation gives CASSVNPSSLQETQYF.

The chain has TRBV15 and TRBJ2-2, with TRBD1 as a possible D gene (6 bases). CDR3 length equals 15 residues. Germline V gene sequence: CDR1 LNHNV, CDR2 YYDKDF (reference sequence). V lost 5 bases and J 5 bases, leaving 15 bases between the germline ends. The chain's CDR3 is CATSSGTGLTGELFF. Here the CDR3 DNA reads TGTGCCACCAGCTCGGGAACAGGGTTGACCGGGGAGCTGTTTTTT.

This chain links TRBV7-8 with TRBJ1-5; maybe TRBD1 (5 bases). Trimming shortened V by 1 base and J by 2 bases, and 15 bases separated the two germline ends. In germline, CDR1 is SGHVS, CDR2 FQNEAQ. The CDR3 has 17 amino acids. CDR3: CASSLVNSRAGNQPQHF. The CDR3 DNA reads as TGTGCCAGCAGCTTAGTCAATAGCAGGGCGGGCAATCAGCCCCAGCATTTT.

The rearrangement joins TRBV25-1 to TRBJ2-5; maybe TRBD1 (6 bases). Looked up from germline, CDR1 is MGHDK and CDR2 is SYGVNS. The CDR3 covers 12 residues. V dropped 8 bases and J dropped 5 bases, with 12 bases sitting between them. CDR3 in amino acids: CASVTGFETQYF. The CDR3 coding sequence is TGTGCCAGCGTGACAGGTTTTGAGACCCAGTACTTC.

The J gene is TRBJ2-7, the V gene TRBV9, with 7 nucleotides matching TRBD1. The junction had 6 bases not matched to a gene; V was cut back by 3 bases and J by 3 bases. CDR3 length equals 14 residues. Germline lookup yields CDR1 SGDLS and CDR2 YYNGEE. CDR3 in DNA: TGTGCCAGCAGCGCACCGACAGGGAGCTACGAGCAGTACTTC. Protein sequence: CASSAPTGSYEQYF.

The chain joins TRBV5-1 to TRBJ2-2; the D is unclear. The V gene lost 0 bases and the J gene lost 4 bases, with 7 bases spanning the gap. This CDR3 spans 14 amino acids. In germline, CDR1 is SGHRS, CDR2 YFSETQ. The CDR3 DNA reads TGCGCCAGCAGCTTGGACGTACTCACCGGGGAGCTGTTTTTT. It codes for CASSLDVLTGELFF.

The chain is built from TRBV6-5 and TRBJ2-3, with D perhaps TRBD1 (5 bases). Germline V gives CDR1 MNHEY, CDR2 SVGAGI. V lost 6 bases and J 2 bases, leaving 9 bases between the germline ends. This CDR3 has 13 residues. The CDR3 here is CASRNRFTDTQYF. DNA of the CDR3: TGTGCCAGCAGGAACAGGTTCACAGATACGCAGTATTTT.

The chain links TRBV29-1 to TRBJ1-1; tentatively, D is TRBD1 (5 bases). V gave up 7 bases and J gave up 3 bases, with 12 bases separating them. The CDR3 consists of 12 residues. Germline V gene data show CDR1 as SQVTM and CDR2 as ANQGSEA. The CDR3: CSASGLYTEAFF. The CDR3 DNA reads TGCAGCGCCTCGGGACTGTACACTGAAGCTTTCTTT.

This clone appeared a few times. Other DNA sequences in this specimen translate into the identical CDR3. V is TRBV6-5 and J is TRBJ2-7; D unresolved. This CDR3 comprises 11 residues. V was pared by 8 bases and J by 0 bases, with 5 bases between. Per germline, CDR1 MNHEY and CDR2 SVGAGI. CDR3 nucleotides: TGTGCCAGCCGAGACTCCTACGAGCAGTACTTC. This codes for CASRDSYEQYF.

This rearrangement joins TRBV28 to TRBJ2-7; 11 bases agree with TRBD1. V shed 2 bases and J 3 bases; nucleotides not matched to a gene: 3. CDR1 MDHEN and CDR2 SYDVKM come from the germline V gene. This CDR3 has 15 residues. The CDR3 protein is CASSLAGTGGYEQYF. The CDR3 nucleotides read TGTGCCAGCAGTTTAGCGGGGACAGGGGGCTACGAGCAGTACTTC.

This chain connects TRBV4-3 to TRBJ2-2, with 10 positions matching TRBD2. The V and J ends lost 0 bases and 6 bases, in that order; junction bases with no gene match: 10. CDR1 LGHNA and CDR2 YSLEER come from the germline V gene. This CDR3 comprises 18 residues. The CDR3 spells CASSQDLGSGRLPGELFF. CDR3 DNA sequence: TGCGCCAGCAGCCAAGATCTTGGTAGCGGGAGGCTACCCGGGGAGCTGTTTTTT.